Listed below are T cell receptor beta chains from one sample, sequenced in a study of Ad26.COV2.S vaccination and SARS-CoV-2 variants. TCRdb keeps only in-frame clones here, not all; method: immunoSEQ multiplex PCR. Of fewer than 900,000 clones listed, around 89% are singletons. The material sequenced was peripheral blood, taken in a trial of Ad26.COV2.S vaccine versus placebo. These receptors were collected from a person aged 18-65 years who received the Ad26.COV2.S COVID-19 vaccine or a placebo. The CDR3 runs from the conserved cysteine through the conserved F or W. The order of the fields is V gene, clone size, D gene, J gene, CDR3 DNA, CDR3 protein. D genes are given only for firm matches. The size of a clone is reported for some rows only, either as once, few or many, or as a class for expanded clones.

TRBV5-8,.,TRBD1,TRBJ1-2,TGTGCCAGCAGCTTGGGGGGACAGGGGGAATACTATGGCTACACCTTC,CASSLGGQGEYYGYTF
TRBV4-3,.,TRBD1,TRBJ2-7,TGCGCCAGCAGCCAGGACAGGGATAAGTACGAGCAGTACTTC,CASSQDRDKYEQYF
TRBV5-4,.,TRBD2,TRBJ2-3,TGTGCCAGCTCGCCGGCCGGGGGGGCCGGAGATACGCAGTATTTT,CASSPAGGAGDTQYF
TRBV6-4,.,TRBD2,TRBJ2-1,TGTGCCAGCAGTCGGACGGGAGGCCCATCCTCCCTTATGAATGAGCAGTTCTTC,CASSRTGGPSSLMNEQFF
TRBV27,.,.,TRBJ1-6,TGTGCCAGCAGCCTTGGTGCTTATTCACCCCTCCACTTT,CASSLGAYSPLHF
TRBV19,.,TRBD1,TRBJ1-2,TGTGCCAGTAGGAGCGAACAGGGGTTCTATGGCTACACCTTC,CASRSEQGFYGYTF
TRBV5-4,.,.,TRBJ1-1,TGTGCCAGCAGCTTAGGGGGATACCAGGGAATGGGTGAAGCTTTCTTT,CASSLGGYQGMGEAFF
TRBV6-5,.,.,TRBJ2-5,TGTGCCAGCAGTTACTCATCTAGAGAGACCCAGTACTTC,CASSYSSRETQYF
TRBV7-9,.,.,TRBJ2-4,TGTGCCAGCAGCTTACCAGGATTAGCCAAAAACATTCAGTACTTC,CASSLPGLAKNIQYF
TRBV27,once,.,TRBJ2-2,TGTGCCAGCAGTTTAGTCGCCACCACCGGGGAGCTGTTTTTT,CASSLVATTGELFF
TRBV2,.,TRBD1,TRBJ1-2,TGTGCCAGCCCTACTGGGACGGCAGGGGCAGGGGGGGCAAACTATGGCTACACCTTC,CASPTGTAGAGGANYGYTF
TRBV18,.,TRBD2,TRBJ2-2,TGTGCCAGCTCACCAAGGACTAGCGACACCGGGGAGCTGTTTTTT,CASSPRTSDTGELFF
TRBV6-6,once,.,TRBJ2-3,TGTGCCAGCCTAGACCGCACAGATACGCAGTATTTT,CASLDRTDTQYF
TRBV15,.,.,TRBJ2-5,TGTGCCACCAGCAGAGACCCCGACGTGGCTGGTACCCAGTACTTC,CATSRDPDVAGTQYF
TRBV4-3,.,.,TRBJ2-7,TGCGCCAGCAGCCACGAAACAGGGACTCAGTACTTC,CASSHETGTQYF
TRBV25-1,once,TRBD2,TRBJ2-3,TGTGCCAGCAGCCCGGGGACTACCACCGTGGATACGCAGTATTTT,CASSPGTTTVDTQYF
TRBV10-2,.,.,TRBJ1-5,TGCGCCAGCAGTGATGGAGGTTTTAGCAATCAGCCCCAGCATTTT,CASSDGGFSNQPQHF
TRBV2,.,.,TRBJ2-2,TGTGCCAGCAGTGAACAGGGCGGGGGCAACACCGGGGAGCTGTTTTTT,CASSEQGGGNTGELFF
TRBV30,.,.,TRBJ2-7,TGTGCCTGGAGCTCCGCGACAGGAACTACCTACGAGCAGTACTTC,CAWSSATGTTYEQYF
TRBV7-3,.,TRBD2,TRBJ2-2,TGTGCCAGCAGCCTCGGGACTAGCGGGGCCGGGGAGCTGTTTTTT,CASSLGTSGAGELFF
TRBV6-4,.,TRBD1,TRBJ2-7,TGTGCCAGCAGTGAGGCTGCAGGGGGCTACGAGCAGTACTTC,CASSEAAGGYEQYF
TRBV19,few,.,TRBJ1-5,TGTGCCAGTAGTATATGGCGGGGGGACCAGCCCCAGCATTTT,CASSIWRGDQPQHF
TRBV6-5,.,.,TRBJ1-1,TGTGCCAGCAATTTATTACAGGCCATGAACACTGAAGCTTTCTTT,CASNLLQAMNTEAFF
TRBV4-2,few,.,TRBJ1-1,TGTGCCAGCAGCCAAGATCCACTCGGGGCTGAAGCTTTCTTT,CASSQDPLGAEAFF
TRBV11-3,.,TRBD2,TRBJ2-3,TGTGCCAGCAGCTTACGGGAGGTTTCAGATACGCAGTATTTT,CASSLREVSDTQYF
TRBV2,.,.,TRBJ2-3,TGTGCCAGCGGCACAGATACGCAGTATTTT,CASGTDTQYF
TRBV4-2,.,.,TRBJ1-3,TGTGCCAGCAGCCAAGTCGATGGGGCTGGAAACACCATATATTTT,CASSQVDGAGNTIYF
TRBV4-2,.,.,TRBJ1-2,TGTGCCAGCAGCCCTATGATAACAGGTAGTCCAGGCGGCTACACCTTC,CASSPMITGSPGGYTF
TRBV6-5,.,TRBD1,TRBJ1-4,TGTGCCAGCAGTACCGGGACAGGGGGTGAAAAACTGTTTTTT,CASSTGTGGEKLFF
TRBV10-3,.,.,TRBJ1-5,TGTGCCATCAGTTGGGGGGACAATCAGCCCCAGCATTTT,CAISWGDNQPQHF
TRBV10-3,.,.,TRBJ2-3,TGTGCCATCAGTGAGGCCCCTACTCCCTCACCGCAGTATTTT,CAISEAPTPSPQYF
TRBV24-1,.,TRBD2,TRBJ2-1,TGTGCCACCAGTGACCCCACTAGCGCCCCAACCCCTGGGCAGCTTTACAATGAGCAGTTCTTC,CATSDPTSAPTPGQLYNEQFF
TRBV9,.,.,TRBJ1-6,TGTGCCAGCAGCGTAGGGTGGGGACAAGGGACCCTCCACTTT,CASSVGWGQGTLHF
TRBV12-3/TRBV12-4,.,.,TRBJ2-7,TGTGCCAGCAGTTCGAGGGGGTACGAGCAGTACTTC,CASSSRGYEQYF
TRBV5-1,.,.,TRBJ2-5,TGCGCCAGCAGCTTGGCCGACAGGCAAGAGACCCAGTACTTC,CASSLADRQETQYF
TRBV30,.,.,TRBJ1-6,TGTGCCTGGAGTGGCCATACCCGAAACTATAATTCACCCCTCCACTTT,CAWSGHTRNYNSPLHF
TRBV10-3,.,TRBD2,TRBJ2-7,TGTGCCATCAAGGGACTAGCGGGGATGGGGTACTTC,CAIKGLAGMGYF
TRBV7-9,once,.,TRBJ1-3,TGTGCCAGCAGCCCAGACAGTGGAAACACCATATATTTT,CASSPDSGNTIYF
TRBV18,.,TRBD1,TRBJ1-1,TGTGCCAGCTCCTACGACAGGGACACTGAAGCTTTCTTT,CASSYDRDTEAFF
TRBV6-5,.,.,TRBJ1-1,TGTGCCATTAAACCGGGACTTAGTAACACTGAAGCTTTCTTT,CAIKPGLSNTEAFF
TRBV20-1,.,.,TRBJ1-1,TGCAGTGCTAGTTCGACTAACACTGAAGCTTTCTTT,CSASSTNTEAFF
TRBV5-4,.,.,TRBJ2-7,TGTGCCAGCAGCTTCGATCCGGGGCTCTACGAGCAGTACTTC,CASSFDPGLYEQYF
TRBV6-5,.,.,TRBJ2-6,TGTGCCAGCTTAGGGAGTACTGGGGCCAACGTCCTGACTTTC,CASLGSTGANVLTF
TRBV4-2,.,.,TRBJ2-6,TGTGCCAGCAGCCAAGAAAGTTGGATAGCGGAATCTGGGGCCAACGTCCTGACTTTC,CASSQESWIAESGANVLTF
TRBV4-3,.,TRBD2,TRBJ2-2,TGCGCCAGCAGCCCAGGGACTAGCTCCGGGGAGCTGTTTTTT,CASSPGTSSGELFF
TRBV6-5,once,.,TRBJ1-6,TGTGCCAGCAGAGGAAATTCACCCCTCCACTTT,CASRGNSPLHF
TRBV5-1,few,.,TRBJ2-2,TGCGCCAGCAGCTTCGTCAGGAACACCGGGGAGCTGTTTTTT,CASSFVRNTGELFF
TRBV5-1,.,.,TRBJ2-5,TGCGCCAGCAGCCCTGACAGGTTAGAGACCCAGTACTTC,CASSPDRLETQYF
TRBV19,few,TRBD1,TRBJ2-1,TGTGCCAGTAGTATAGCGGGACAGGGGAACAATGAGCAGTTCTTC,CASSIAGQGNNEQFF
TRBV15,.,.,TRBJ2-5,TGTGCCACCAGCAGATGGAGAGAAATCCAAGAGACCCAGTACTTC,CATSRWREIQETQYF
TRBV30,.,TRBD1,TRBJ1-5,TGTGCCTGGCAGGGGGCGCGGAGCAATCAGCCCCAGCATTTT,CAWQGARSNQPQHF
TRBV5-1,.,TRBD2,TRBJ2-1,TGCGCCAGCAGCTCCGATCCCAGCGGGATGGTCAATGAGCAGTTCTTC,CASSSDPSGMVNEQFF